This T cell receptor (beta chain) was captured by sequencing in a study of T cells in Graves' hyperthyroidism and ophthalmopathy. Trimming cost V 6 bases and J 6 bases, with 9 bases left between them. CDR3 size: 12 residues. RNA transcripts served as the template for amplifying TCR beta CDR3 regions. The HTBI set primed first-round TCR CDR3 RT-PCR. TCRdb itself ran the multiplex PCR reads through MiXCR, one entry per CDR3 protein. The sample consists of about 290,000 distinct CDR3 sequences, about 15% of them appearing once. This clonotype was counted ten times or more. Investigators excluded patients with uncontrolled infection, other autoimmune disease, pregnancy or lactation.

The sequencing sample was made of blood. The sequence came from a woman aged 55-69 years with Graves' ophthalmopathy. The chain has TRBV12-3 or TRBV12-4 and TRBJ2-1; D is uncertain. The CDR3 reads CASSRTGNEQFF. For the CDR3, the DNA is TGTGCCAGCAGCCGGACCGGCAATGAGCAGTTCTTC.